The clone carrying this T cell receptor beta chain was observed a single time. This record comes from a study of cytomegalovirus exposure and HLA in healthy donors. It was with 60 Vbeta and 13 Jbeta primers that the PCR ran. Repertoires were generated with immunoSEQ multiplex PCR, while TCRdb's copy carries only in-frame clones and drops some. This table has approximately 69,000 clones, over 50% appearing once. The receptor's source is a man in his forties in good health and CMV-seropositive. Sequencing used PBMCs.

Here the CDR3 reads CASSPRPGQGAYGYTF. Written as DNA, the CDR3 is TGTGCCAGCAGCCCACGACCGGGACAGGGGGCCTATGGCTACACCTTC. The rearrangement uses TRBV7-2 and TRBJ1-2, with TRBD1 matching 12 bases. Germline assignment: CDR1 SGHTA and CDR2 FQGNSA. V gave up 5 bases and J gave up 4 bases; unmatched junction bases: 8. The CDR3 totals 16 residues.